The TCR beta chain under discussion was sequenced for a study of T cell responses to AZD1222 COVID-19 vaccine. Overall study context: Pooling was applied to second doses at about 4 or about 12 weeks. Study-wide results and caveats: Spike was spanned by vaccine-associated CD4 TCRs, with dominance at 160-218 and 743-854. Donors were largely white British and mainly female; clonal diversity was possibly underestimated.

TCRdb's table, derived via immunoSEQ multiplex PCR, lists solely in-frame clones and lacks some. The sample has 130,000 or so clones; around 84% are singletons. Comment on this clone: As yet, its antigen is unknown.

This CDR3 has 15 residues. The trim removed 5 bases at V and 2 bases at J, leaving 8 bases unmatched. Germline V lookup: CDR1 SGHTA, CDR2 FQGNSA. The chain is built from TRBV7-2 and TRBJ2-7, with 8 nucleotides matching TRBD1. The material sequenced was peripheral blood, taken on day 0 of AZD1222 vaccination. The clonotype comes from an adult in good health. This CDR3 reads CASSPTGQGTYEQYF. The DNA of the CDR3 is TGTGCCAGCAGCCCCACCGGACAGGGCACCTACGAGCAGTACTTC.